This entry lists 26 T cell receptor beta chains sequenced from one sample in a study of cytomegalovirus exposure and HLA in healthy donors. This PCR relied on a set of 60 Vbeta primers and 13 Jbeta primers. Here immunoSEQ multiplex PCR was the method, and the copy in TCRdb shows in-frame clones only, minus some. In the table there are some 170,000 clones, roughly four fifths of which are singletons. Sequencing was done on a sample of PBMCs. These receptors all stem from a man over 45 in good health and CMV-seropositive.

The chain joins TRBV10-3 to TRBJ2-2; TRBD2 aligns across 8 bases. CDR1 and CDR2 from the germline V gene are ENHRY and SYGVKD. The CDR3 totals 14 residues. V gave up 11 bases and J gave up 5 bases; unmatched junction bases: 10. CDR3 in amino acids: CAARRGVGTGELFF. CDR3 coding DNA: TGTGCCGCACGGCGGGGGGTGGGGACCGGGGAGCTGTTTTTT.

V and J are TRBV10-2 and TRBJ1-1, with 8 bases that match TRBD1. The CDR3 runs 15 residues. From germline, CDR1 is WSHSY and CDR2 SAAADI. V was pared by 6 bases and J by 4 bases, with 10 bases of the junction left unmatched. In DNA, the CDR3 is TGCGCCAGCAGACAGGGGGAGAGGTTGGGCACTGAAGCTTTCTTT. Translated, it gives CASRQGERLGTEAFF.

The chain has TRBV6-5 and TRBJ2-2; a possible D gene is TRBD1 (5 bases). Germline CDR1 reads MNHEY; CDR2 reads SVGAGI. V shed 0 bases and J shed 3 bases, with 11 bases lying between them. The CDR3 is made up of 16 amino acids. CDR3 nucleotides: TGTGCCAGCAGTTACTCTCAGGGTTTATACACCGGGGAGCTGTTTTTT. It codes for CASSYSQGLYTGELFF.

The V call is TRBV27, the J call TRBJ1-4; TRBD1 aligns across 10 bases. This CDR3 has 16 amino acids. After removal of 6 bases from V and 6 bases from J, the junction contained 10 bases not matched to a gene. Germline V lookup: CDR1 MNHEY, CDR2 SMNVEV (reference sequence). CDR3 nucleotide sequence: TGTGCCAGCAGCTTAGCCCCTGGGACAGGGGATGAAAAACTGTTTTTT. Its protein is CASSLAPGTGDEKLFF.

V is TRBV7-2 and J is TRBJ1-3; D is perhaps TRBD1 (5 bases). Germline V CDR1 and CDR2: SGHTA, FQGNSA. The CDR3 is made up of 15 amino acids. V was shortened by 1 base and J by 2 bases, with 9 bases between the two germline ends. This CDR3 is CASSLGTNAGNTIYF. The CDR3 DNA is TGTGCCAGCAGCTTAGGGACAAACGCTGGAAACACCATATATTTT.

In nucleotides, the CDR3 is TGTGCCAGCAGCGTCTTCAGCGGGGGGCCGGGGGAGACCCAGTACTTC. Its protein is CASSVFSGGPGETQYF. This sequence joins TRBV9 and TRBJ2-5; TRBD2 matches 9 bases. Trimming removed 2 bases from V and 5 bases from J; junction bases left unmatched: 10. Germline V lookup: CDR1 SGDLS, CDR2 YYNGEE. The CDR3 contains 16 residues.

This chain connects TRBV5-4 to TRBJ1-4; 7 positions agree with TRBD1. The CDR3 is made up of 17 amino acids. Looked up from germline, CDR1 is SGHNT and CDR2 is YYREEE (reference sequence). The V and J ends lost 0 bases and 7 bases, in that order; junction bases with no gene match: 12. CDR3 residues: CASSLARATGKSEKLFF. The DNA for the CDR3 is TGTGCCAGCAGCTTGGCCCGAGCGACAGGGAAGAGTGAAAAACTGTTTTTT.

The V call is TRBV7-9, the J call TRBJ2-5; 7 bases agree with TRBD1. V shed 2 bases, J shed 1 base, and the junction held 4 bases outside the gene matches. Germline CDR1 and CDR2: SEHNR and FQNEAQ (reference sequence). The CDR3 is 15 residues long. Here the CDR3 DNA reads TGTGCCAGCAGCTTACTCTCAGGGGGCCAAGAGACCCAGTACTTC. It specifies CASSLLSGGQETQYF. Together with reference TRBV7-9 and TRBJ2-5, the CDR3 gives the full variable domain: DTGVSQNPRHKITKRGQNVTFRCDPISEHNRLYWYRQTLGQGPEFLTYFQNEAQLEKSRLLSDRFSAERPKGSFSTLEIQRTEQGDSAMYLCASSLLSGGQETQYFGPGTRLLVL.

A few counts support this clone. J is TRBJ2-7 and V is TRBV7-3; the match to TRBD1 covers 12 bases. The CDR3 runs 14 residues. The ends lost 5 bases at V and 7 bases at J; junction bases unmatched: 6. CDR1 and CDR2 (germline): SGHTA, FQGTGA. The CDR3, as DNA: TGTGCCAGCAGCCCAGGGACAGGGGGCAAGGAGCAGTACTTC. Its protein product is CASSPGTGGKEQYF.

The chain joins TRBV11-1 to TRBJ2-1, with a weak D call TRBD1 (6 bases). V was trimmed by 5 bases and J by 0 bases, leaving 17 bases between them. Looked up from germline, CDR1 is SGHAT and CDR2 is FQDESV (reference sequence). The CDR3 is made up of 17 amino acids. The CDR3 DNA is TGTGCCAGCAGCAGGGGGAAGGGAGAGAGCTCCTACAATGAGCAGTTCTTC. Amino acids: CASSRGKGESSYNEQFF.

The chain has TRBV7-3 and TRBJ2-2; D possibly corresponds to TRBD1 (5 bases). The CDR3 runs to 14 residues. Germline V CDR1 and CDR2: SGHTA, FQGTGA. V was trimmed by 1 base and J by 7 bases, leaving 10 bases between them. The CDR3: CASSLKGNVGELFF. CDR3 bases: TGTGCCAGCAGCTTAAAGGGGAACGTCGGGGAGCTGTTTTTT. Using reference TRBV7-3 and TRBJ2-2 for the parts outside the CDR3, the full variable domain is GAGVSQTPSNKVTEKGKYVELRCDPISGHTALYWYRQSLGQGPEFLIYFQGTGAADDSGLPNDRFFAVRPEGSVSTLKIQRTERGDSAVYLCASSLKGNVGELFFGEGSRLTVL.

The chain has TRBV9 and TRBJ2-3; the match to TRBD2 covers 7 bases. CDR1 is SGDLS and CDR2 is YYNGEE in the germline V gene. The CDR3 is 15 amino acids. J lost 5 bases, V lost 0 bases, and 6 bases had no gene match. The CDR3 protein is CASSVEGGRGDTQYF. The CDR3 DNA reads TGTGCCAGCAGCGTAGAAGGCGGGAGAGGAGATACGCAGTATTTT.

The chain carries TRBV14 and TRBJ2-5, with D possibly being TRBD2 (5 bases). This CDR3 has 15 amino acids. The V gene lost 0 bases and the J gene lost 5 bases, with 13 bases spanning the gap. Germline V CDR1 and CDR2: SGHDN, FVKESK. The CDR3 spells CASSQDLGSAETQYF. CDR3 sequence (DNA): TGTGCCAGCAGCCAAGATCTAGGTAGCGCGGAGACCCAGTACTTC.

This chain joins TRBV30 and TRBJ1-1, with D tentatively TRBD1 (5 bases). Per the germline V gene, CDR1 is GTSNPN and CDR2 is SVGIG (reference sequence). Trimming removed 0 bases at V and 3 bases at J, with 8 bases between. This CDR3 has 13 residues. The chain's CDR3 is CAWSVQTDTEAFF. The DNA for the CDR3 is TGTGCCTGGAGTGTACAGACAGACACTGAAGCTTTCTTT.

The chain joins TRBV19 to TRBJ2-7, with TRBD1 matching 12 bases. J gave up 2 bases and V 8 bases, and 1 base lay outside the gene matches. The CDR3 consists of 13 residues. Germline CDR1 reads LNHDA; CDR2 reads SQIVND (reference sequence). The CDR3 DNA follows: TGTGCCAGTGGGACAGGGGGCACCTACGAGCAGTACTTC. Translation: CASGTGGTYEQYF.

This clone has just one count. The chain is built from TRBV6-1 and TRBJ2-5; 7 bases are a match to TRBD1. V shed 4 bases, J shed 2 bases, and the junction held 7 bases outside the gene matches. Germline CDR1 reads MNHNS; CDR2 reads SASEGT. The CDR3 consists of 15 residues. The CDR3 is CASSGTRTGQETQYF. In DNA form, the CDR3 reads TGTGCCAGCAGTGGAACCAGGACAGGTCAAGAGACCCAGTACTTC.

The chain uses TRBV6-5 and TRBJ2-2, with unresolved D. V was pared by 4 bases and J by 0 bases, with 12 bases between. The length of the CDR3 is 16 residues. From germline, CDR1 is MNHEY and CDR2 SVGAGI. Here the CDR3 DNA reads TGTGCCAGCAGTTCCCTAGAGGTATCGAACACCGGGGAGCTGTTTTTT. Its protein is CASSSLEVSNTGELFF.

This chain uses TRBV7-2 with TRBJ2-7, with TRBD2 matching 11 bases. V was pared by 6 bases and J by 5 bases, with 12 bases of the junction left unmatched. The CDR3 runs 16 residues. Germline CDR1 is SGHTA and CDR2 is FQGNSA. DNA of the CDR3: TGTGCCAGCAGTTCCCCTAGCGGGGGGAAATTGGACGAGCAGTACTTC. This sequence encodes CASSSPSGGKLDEQYF.

The CDR3 region is CASSQDYGTGGGEAFF. CDR3 sequence (DNA): TGCGCCAGCAGCCAAGATTACGGGACAGGGGGAGGTGAAGCTTTCTTT. The gene calls are TRBV4-3 and TRBJ1-1; 11 nucleotides align to TRBD1. V shed 0 bases, J shed 7 bases, and the junction held 7 bases outside the gene matches. The CDR3 runs 16 residues. CDR1 is LGHNA, CDR2 YSLEER, per germline.

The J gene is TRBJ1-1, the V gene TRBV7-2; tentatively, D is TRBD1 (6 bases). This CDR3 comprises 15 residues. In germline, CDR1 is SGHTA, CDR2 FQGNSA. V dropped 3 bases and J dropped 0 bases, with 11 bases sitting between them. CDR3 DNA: TGTGCCAGCAGCTTTTTACAGGGATTGAACACTGAAGCTTTCTTT. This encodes CASSFLQGLNTEAFF.

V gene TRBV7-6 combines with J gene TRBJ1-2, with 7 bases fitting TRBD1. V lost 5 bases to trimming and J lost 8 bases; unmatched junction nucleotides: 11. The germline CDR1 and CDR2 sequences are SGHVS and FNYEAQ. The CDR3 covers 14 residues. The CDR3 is CASSAGTGDYGYTF. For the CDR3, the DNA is TGTGCCAGCAGCGCCGGCACAGGGGATTACGGCTACACCTTC.

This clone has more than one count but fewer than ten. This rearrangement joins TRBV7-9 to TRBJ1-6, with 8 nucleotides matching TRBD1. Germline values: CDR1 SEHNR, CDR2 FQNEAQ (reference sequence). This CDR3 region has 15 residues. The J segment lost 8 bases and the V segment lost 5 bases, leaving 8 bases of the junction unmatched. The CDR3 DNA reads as TGTGCCAGCAGCCTAACCGGGACAGGACATTCACCCCTCCACTTT. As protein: CASSLTGTGHSPLHF.

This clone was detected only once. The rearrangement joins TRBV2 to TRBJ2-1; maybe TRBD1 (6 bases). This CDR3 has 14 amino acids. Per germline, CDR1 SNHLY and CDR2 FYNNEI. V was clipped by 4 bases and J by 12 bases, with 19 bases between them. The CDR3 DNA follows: TGTGCCAGCAGTGGGGTGGCAACGCGAGGGGGGCAGTTCTTC. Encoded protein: CASSGVATRGGQFF.

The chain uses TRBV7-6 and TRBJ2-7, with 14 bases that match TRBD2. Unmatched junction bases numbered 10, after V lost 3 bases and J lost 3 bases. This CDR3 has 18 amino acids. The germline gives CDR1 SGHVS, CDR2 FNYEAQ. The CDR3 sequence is CASSFLPGLAGDVYEQYF. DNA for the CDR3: TGTGCCAGCAGCTTTCTACCGGGACTAGCGGGGGACGTCTACGAGCAGTACTTC.

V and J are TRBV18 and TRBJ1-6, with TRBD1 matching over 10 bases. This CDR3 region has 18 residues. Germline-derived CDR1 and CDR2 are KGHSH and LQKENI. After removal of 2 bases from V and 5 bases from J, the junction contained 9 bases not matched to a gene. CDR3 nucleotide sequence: TGTGCCAGCTCACCAGGTTTTGGCGGGACAGGGGATAATTCACCCCTCCACTTT. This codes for CASSPGFGGTGDNSPLHF.

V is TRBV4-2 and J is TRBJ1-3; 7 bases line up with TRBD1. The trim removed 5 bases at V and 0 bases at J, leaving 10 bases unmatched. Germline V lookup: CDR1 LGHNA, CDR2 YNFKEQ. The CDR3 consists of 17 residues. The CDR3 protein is CASSSRQGGPSGNTIYF. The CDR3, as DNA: TGTGCCAGCAGCTCCCGACAGGGAGGACCCTCTGGAAACACCATATATTTT.